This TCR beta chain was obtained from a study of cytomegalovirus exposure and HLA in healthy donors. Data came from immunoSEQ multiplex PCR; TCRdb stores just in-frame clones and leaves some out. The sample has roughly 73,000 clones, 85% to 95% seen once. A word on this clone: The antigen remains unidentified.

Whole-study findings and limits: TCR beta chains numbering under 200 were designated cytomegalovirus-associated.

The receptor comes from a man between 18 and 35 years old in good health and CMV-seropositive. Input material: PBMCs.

CDR3 bases: TGTGCCAGCAGTTCACGAACTAAGACAGGGTCTGATTATCCGGCAGATACGCAGTATTTT. Amino acid sequence: CASSSRTKTGSDYPADTQYF. The V call is TRBV27, the J call TRBJ2-3; 7 nucleotides agree with TRBD1. CDR3 length equals 20 residues. Per the germline V gene, CDR1 is MNHEY and CDR2 is SMNVEV (reference sequence). The J segment lost 4 bases and the V segment lost 4 bases, leaving 23 bases of the junction unmatched.